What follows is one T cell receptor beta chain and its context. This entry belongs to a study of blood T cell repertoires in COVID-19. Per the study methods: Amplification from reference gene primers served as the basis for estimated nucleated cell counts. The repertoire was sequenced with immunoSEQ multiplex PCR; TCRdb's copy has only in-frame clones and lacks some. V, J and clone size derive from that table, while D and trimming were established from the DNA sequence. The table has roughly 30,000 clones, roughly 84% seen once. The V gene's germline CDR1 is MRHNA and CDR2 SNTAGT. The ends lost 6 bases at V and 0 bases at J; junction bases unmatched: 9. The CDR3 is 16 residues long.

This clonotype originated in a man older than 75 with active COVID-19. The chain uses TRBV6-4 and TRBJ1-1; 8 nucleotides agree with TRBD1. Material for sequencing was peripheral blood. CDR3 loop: CASRGSYRGMNTEAFF. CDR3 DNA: TGTGCCAGCAGGGGATCCTACAGGGGGATGAACACTGAAGCTTTCTTT.